The 18 T cell receptor beta chains presented below share a single source sample, sequenced in a study of T cell repertoires in cytomegalovirus infection. TCRdb independently ran MiXCR on the reads; one entry per CDR3 protein. The sample carries about 770,000 distinct CDR3 sequences, about 28% recorded once. Antigens of these TCRs are unknown. This material consisted of cultured CD8+ T cells from PBMCs, taken from culture after CMV antigen stimulation. These receptors all stem from a human donor in good health (CMV status not recorded). Some clones in this sample may be carry-over from other donors' samples.

There are a few counts of this clonotype. The chain carries TRBV6-1 and TRBJ2-3; 7 nucleotides match TRBD1. Looked up from germline, CDR1 is MNHNS and CDR2 is SASEGT. The CDR3 is 15 amino acids. V was pared by 5 bases and J by 2 bases, with 7 bases of the junction left unmatched. The CDR3 loop is CASSIRDSPTDTQYF. The CDR3 region has the DNA TGTGCCAGCAGTATCCGGGACAGCCCCACAGATACGCAGTATTTT.

This clonotype was detected only a few times. This chain uses TRBV6-1 with TRBJ1-1, with D hard to call. The ends were cut back, 4 bases at V and 8 bases at J, with 14 bases in the middle. This CDR3 is 13 amino acids long. The germline gives CDR1 MNHNS, CDR2 SASEGT. DNA for the CDR3: TGTGCCAGCAGTGGAACCCCAACATCGGAAGCTTTCTTT. Encoded protein: CASSGTPTSEAFF.

This clonotype has just a few counts. The chain has TRBV10-3 and TRBJ2-1, with TRBD1 matching over 8 bases. CDR1 and CDR2 (germline): ENHRY, SYGVKD. The CDR3 is 14 residues long. Trimming removed 10 bases from V and 7 bases from J; junction bases left unmatched: 12. For the CDR3, the DNA is TGTGCCACCTCGACAGGGGCAGCTGCGAATGAGCAGTTCTTC. Its protein is CATSTGAAANEQFF.

Only a few counts were recorded for this clonotype. This sequence joins TRBV27 and TRBJ1-1; D uncertain. The CDR3 is 17 residues long. V was pared by 7 bases and J by 3 bases, with 24 bases between. CDR1 and CDR2 from the germline V gene are MNHEY and SMNVEV (reference sequence). CDR3: CASTPSIAGTGHTEAFF. CDR3 bases: TGTGCCAGCACCCCGTCGATTGCAGGCACCGGACACACTGAAGCTTTCTTT.

This chain joins TRBV29-1 and TRBJ1-1, with D maybe TRBD1 (5 bases). The CDR3 spans 13 residues. The V gene's germline CDR1 is SQVTM and CDR2 ANQGSEA. Trimming stripped 0 bases from V and 5 bases from J, with 10 bases between. CDR3 in amino acids: CSVEEQGGTEAFF. The CDR3 region has the DNA TGCAGCGTTGAAGAGCAGGGCGGAACTGAAGCTTTCTTT. Combining the CDR3 with reference TRBV29-1 and TRBJ1-1 gives the whole variable domain SAVISQKPSRDICQRGTSLTIQCQVDSQVTMMFWYRQQPGQSLTLIATANQGSEATYESGFVIDKFPISRPNLTFSTLTVSNMSPEDSSIYLCSVEEQGGTEAFFGQGTRLTVV.

The rearrangement links TRBV6-2 or TRBV6-3 to TRBJ2-3; 12 nucleotides match TRBD2. With V trimmed by 2 bases and J by 0 bases, 9 bases remained unmatched. This CDR3 contains 19 residues. Germline V gives CDR1 MNHEY, CDR2 SVGEGT. The CDR3 here is CASSYHRTSGGTSTDTQYF. Written as DNA, the CDR3 is TGTGCCAGCAGTTACCATCGCACTAGCGGGGGGACGAGCACAGATACGCAGTATTTT.

The table lists this clonotype with many counts. The rearrangement links TRBV6-6 to TRBJ1-4; D uncertain. Germline lookup yields CDR1 MNHNY and CDR2 SVGAGI (reference sequence). This CDR3 is built from 16 residues. Trimming stripped 6 bases from V and 5 bases from J, with 19 bases between. The CDR3 nucleotides are TGTGCCAGCAGCCATCACCGGACCCAGGAAAATGAAAAACTGTTTTTT. Translating gives CASSHHRTQENEKLFF.

The chain links TRBV6-1 to TRBJ2-2; TRBD1 aligns across 8 bases. Germline CDR1 and CDR2: MNHNS and SASEGT. V trimming: 2 bases; J trimming: 2 bases; junction bases outside the gene matches: 4. The CDR3 runs 16 residues. The CDR3: CASSERTGRNTGELFF. The CDR3, as DNA: TGTGCCAGCAGTGAAAGGACAGGGCGAAACACCGGGGAGCTGTTTTTT.

In its sample, this clonotype was seen a few times. This chain joins TRBV12-5 and TRBJ2-1, with 9 bases lining up with TRBD2. Germline lookup yields CDR1 LGHNT and CDR2 FRNRAP. Trimming at V came to 6 bases and at J to 4 bases, leaving 7 bases not matched to a gene. This CDR3 comprises 15 residues. CDR3 sequence reads: CASGKRGGDYNEQFF. CDR3 nucleotides: TGTGCTAGTGGCAAACGCGGGGGGGATTACAATGAGCAGTTCTTC.

This clonotype was seen only a few times. The genes are TRBV5-5 and TRBJ1-2; D unclear. Trimming left V 3 bases short and J 2 bases short, with 11 bases between. Germline CDR1 SGHKS, CDR2 YYEKEE (reference sequence). The CDR3 totals 14 residues. The CDR3 spells CASSWTRNNYGYTF. Written as DNA, the CDR3 is TGTGCCAGCAGCTGGACCAGGAACAACTATGGCTACACCTTC.

This clonotype has just a few counts. The V gene is TRBV5-4, the J gene TRBJ2-7, with D possibly matching TRBD1 (6 bases). The CDR3 extends over 14 amino acids. The germline CDR1 and CDR2 sequences are SGHNT and YYREEE (reference sequence). V was trimmed by 0 bases and J by 0 bases, leaving 7 bases between them. CDR3 nucleotides: TGTGCCAGCAGCTTGGGACAGGCCTCCTACGAGCAGTACTTC. Residues: CASSLGQASYEQYF.

The rearrangement links TRBV6-6 to TRBJ1-3; D ambiguous. The length of the CDR3 is 13 residues. Germline V CDR1 and CDR2: MNHNY, SVGAGI (reference sequence). The germline V and J ends were trimmed by 5 bases and 8 bases, with 13 bases remaining between them. The chain's CDR3 is CASSRIFGDTIYF. DNA of the CDR3: TGTGCCAGCAGTAGAATCTTTGGGGACACCATATATTTT.

The chain links TRBV7-9 to TRBJ2-1; TRBD2 might be the D (5 bases). Per germline, CDR1 SEHNR and CDR2 FQNEAQ (reference sequence). Trimming left V 5 bases short and J 4 bases short, with 9 bases between. The CDR3 has 13 amino acids. This CDR3 is CASSPGYYNEQFF. CDR3 sequence (DNA): TGTGCCAGCAGCCCGGGATATTACAATGAGCAGTTCTTC.

CDR3 nucleotide sequence: TGTGCCACCAGCAGAGATCGGGCCCTGGGTTCCGAGCAGTACTTC. As protein: CATSRDRALGSEQYF. This chain connects TRBV15 to TRBJ2-7, with D unclear. The V gene lost 0 bases and the J gene lost 6 bases, with 15 bases spanning the gap. This CDR3 contains 15 residues. CDR1 and CDR2 (germline): LNHNV, YYDKDF (reference sequence). Full variable domain (remainder filled in from reference TRBV15 and TRBJ2-7): DAMVIQNPRYQVTQFGKPVTLSCSQTLNHNVMYWYQQKSSQAPKLLFHYYDKDFNNEADTPDNFQSRRPNTSFCFLDIRSPGLGDTAMYLCATSRDRALGSEQYFGPGTRLTVT.

This clonotype was counted ten times or more. The CDR3 DNA reads as TGTGCCAGCAGCTTAGTATGGCAGTCCAGGGGCAATGAGCAGTTCTTC. It encodes CASSLVWQSRGNEQFF. This rearrangement joins TRBV7-6 to TRBJ2-1, with a possible D match to TRBD1 (6 bases). The V gene lost 1 base and the J gene lost 6 bases, with 16 bases spanning the gap. The CDR3 length is 16 residues. Germline CDR1 is SGHVS and CDR2 is FNYEAQ.

V is TRBV5-6 and J is TRBJ1-1, with TRBD1 matching 7 bases. With V trimmed by 4 bases and J by 0 bases, 6 bases remained unmatched. The V gene's germline CDR1 is SGHDT and CDR2 YYEEEE. CDR3 length: 15 residues. As DNA, the CDR3 is TGTGCCAGCAGCCCCAGGGGGATCATGAACACTGAAGCTTTCTTT. Protein: CASSPRGIMNTEAFF. The full variable domain, in which reference TRBV5-6 and TRBJ1-1 provide the parts outside the CDR3, is DAGVTQSPTHLIKTRGQQVTLRCSPKSGHDTVSWYQQALGQGPQFIFQYYEEEERQRGNFPDRFSGHQFPNYSSELNVNALLLGDSALYLCASSPRGIMNTEAFFGQGTRLTVV.

This clonotype has a handful of counts. The chain has TRBV5-1 and TRBJ2-1, with D perhaps matching TRBD2 (5 bases). The CDR3 sequence is 15 residues long. V lost 4 bases to trimming and J lost 2 bases, with 13 bases between them. Per the germline V gene, CDR1 is SGHRS and CDR2 is YFSETQ. CDR3 sequence reads: CASSPLSGPYNEQFF. In DNA form, the CDR3 reads TGCGCCAGCAGCCCCCTGAGCGGTCCCTACAATGAGCAGTTCTTC.

The rearrangement links TRBV11-2 to TRBJ2-1, with 9 positions matching TRBD1. Trimming at V came to 5 bases and at J to 6 bases, leaving 8 bases not matched to a gene. The germline CDR1 and CDR2 sequences are SGHAT and FQNNGV. CDR3 size: 15 residues. The CDR3 is CASSPGQGWRNEQFF. CDR3 in DNA: TGTGCCAGCAGCCCGGGACAGGGTTGGCGCAATGAGCAGTTCTTC.